This TCR beta chain comes out of a study of T-cell reconstitution after alpha-beta-depleted transplantation in children. This CDR3 spans 14 amino acids. Trimming took off 2 bases at V and 7 bases at J, with 15 bases between the two ends. Germline assignment: CDR1 ENHRY and CDR2 SYGVKD. Notes on the study in general: Reportedly, alpha-beta T cells present about two months post-transplant originated from several hundred expanded clones of graft origin.

As regards this clonotype: Its antigen is not identified.

Preparation of the TCRbeta library involved a method that used unique molecular identifiers. TCRdb passed the PCR reads through MiXCR, listing each CDR3 protein once. The sample lists 700,000 to 950,000 distinct CDR3 sequences, roughly 15% occurring once. This material consisted of PBMCs, mostly from graft donor cells, taken 360 days after TCRalphabeta/CD19-depleted stem cell transplant. The receptor comes from a male patient younger than 18 who had a stem cell transplant for acute lymphoblastic leukemia, so the T cells may come from the graft donor. This sequence joins TRBV10-3 and TRBJ2-7, with D tentatively TRBD2 (6 bases). CDR3 DNA sequence: TGTGCCATCAGTGAGGGGGGGACTCCTGGGGAGCAGTACTTC. Amino acid sequence: CAISEGGTPGEQYF.